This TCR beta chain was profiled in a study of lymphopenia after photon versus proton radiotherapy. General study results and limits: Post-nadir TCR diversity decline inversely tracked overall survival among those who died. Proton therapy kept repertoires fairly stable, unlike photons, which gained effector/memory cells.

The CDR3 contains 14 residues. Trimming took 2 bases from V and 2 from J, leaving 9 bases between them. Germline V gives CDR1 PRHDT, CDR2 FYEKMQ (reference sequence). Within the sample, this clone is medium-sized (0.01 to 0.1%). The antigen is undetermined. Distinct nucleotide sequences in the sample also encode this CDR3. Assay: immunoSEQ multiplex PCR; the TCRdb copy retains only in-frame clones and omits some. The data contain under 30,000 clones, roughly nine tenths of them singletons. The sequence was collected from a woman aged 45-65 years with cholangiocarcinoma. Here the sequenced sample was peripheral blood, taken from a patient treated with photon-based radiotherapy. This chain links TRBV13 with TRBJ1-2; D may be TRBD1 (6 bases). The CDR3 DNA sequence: TGTGCCAGCAGCTTATACGGGGGCAACTATGGCTACACCTTC. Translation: CASSLYGGNYGYTF.